The 18 T cell receptor beta chains below come from one sample, sequenced in a study of blood T cell repertoires in COVID-19. Produced via immunoSEQ multiplex PCR; TCRdb's table is partial and in-frame only. The data show 65,000 to 95,000 clones, with 88% seen just once and around 2.8% held by the top ten. Sequencing input: peripheral blood. The receptors stem from a man between 65 and 80 years old with active or convalescent COVID-19.

The chain combines TRBV5-4 with TRBJ2-1; TRBD1 matches 7 bases. The CDR3 is 14 residues long. V lost 4 bases and J lost 7; bases outside the gene matches: 8. The germline V gene has CDR1 SGHNT and CDR2 YYREEE (reference sequence). The CDR3 DNA follows: TGTGCCAGCAGCGCTCAGGGGGTGAGGAATGAGCAGTTCTTC. Amino acid sequence: CASSAQGVRNEQFF.

The CDR3 DNA reads as TGTGCCAGCTCACCTCCGTTAACGTACAACAATGAGCGGCAGTTCTTC. Amino acids: CASSPPLTYNNERQFF. V is TRBV18 and J is TRBJ2-1; D unresolved. The V end lost 3 bases, the J end lost 12 bases, and 24 bases lay between the germline ends. This CDR3 comprises 16 residues. The V gene's germline CDR1 is KGHSH and CDR2 LQKENI.

The chain is built from TRBV12-2 and TRBJ2-7; the table calls TRBD1, which could not be checked here. TRBV12-2 is a pseudogene locus. The CDR3 runs 17 residues. In nucleotides, the CDR3 is TGTGCAAGTCGCTGGGCGAGTGCCCAGGGGGTTCTCTACGAGCAGTACTTC. It translates to CASRWASAQGVLYEQYF.

The rearrangement uses TRBV19 and TRBJ1-2, with TRBD1 matching 7 bases. The germline V gene encodes CDR1 LNHDA and CDR2 SQIVND (reference sequence). The CDR3 runs 14 residues. With V trimmed by 8 bases and J by 4 bases, 10 bases remained unmatched. CDR3 DNA: TGTGCCAGTGCGGGGACAGCCGCCTCCTATGGCTACACCTTC. It codes for CASAGTAASYGYTF.

This clone was observed once. This CDR3 reads CASSYGADGETQYF. The CDR3, as DNA: TGTGCCAGTAGCTATGGCGCGGATGGAGAGACCCAGTACTTC. The chain uses TRBV19 and TRBJ2-5; D is ambiguous. Germline lookup yields CDR1 LNHDA and CDR2 SQIVND (reference sequence). V lost 6 bases and J lost 4, with 15 bases in between. CDR3 length: 14 residues.

This chain uses TRBV6-2 or TRBV6-3 with TRBJ1-2; D gene uncertain. The germline V and J ends were trimmed by 2 bases and 8 bases, with 15 bases remaining between them. The germline CDR1 and CDR2 sequences are MNHEY and SVGEGT. The CDR3 sequence is 14 residues long. CDR3 bases: TGTGCCAGCAGTTACGCCCCCGGTGGTGTGGGCTACACCTTC. Protein product: CASSYAPGGVGYTF.

This rearrangement joins TRBV30 to TRBJ1-4; 8 bases match TRBD1. CDR1 and CDR2 (germline): GTSNPN, SVGIG (reference sequence). J gave up 5 bases and V 2 bases, and 7 bases lay outside the gene matches. This CDR3 comprises 15 residues. CDR3 amino acids: CAWSPGTGLNEKLFF. The CDR3 bases are TGTGCCTGGAGTCCTGGGACAGGCTTAAATGAAAAACTGTTTTTT.

The rearrangement uses TRBV5-4 and TRBJ2-4; 10 bases are a match to TRBD1. CDR1 and CDR2 (germline): SGHNT, YYREEE (reference sequence). After removal of 0 bases from V and 4 bases from J, the junction contained 1 base not matched to a gene. The CDR3 runs to 15 residues. This chain's CDR3 is CASSLGDRGKNIQYF. The CDR3 nucleotides are TGTGCCAGCAGCTTGGGGGACAGGGGTAAAAACATTCAGTACTTC.

The V and J genes are TRBV24-1 and TRBJ2-5; 9 bases are shared with TRBD1. Germline V gene sequence: CDR1 KGHDR, CDR2 SFDVKD. CDR3 length equals 16 residues. The trim removed 4 bases at V and 1 base at J, leaving 6 bases unmatched. The chain's CDR3 is CATSESGTGIQETQYF. DNA of the CDR3: TGTGCCACCAGTGAATCCGGGACAGGGATCCAAGAGACCCAGTACTTC.

This clone was seen once. The CDR3, as DNA: TGTGCCAGCAGCTGGGGCTGGGGAGAGCGGGGGCACTACGAGCAGTACTTC. Its translation: CASSWGWGERGHYEQYF. This rearrangement joins TRBV28 to TRBJ2-7, with TRBD2 matching 8 bases. The CDR3 is 17 amino acids. Germline trimming cut 6 bases from V and 3 bases from J; bases unmatched to any gene: 16. Germline loops: CDR1 MDHEN, CDR2 SYDVKM.

This chain joins TRBV9 and TRBJ1-2; the match to TRBD1 covers 7 bases. CDR3 size: 16 residues. The junction had 18 bases not matched to a gene; V was cut back by 0 bases and J by 13 bases. Germline loops: CDR1 SGDLS, CDR2 YYNGEE. The CDR3 sequence is CASSVVLGDSEYEFTF. CDR3 in DNA: TGTGCCAGCAGCGTAGTGTTAGGGGACAGTGAGTATGAGTTCACCTTC.

This chain joins TRBV5-1 and TRBJ1-6; 8 bases are shared with TRBD1. Germline CDR1 is SGHRS and CDR2 is YFSETQ. The CDR3 contains 15 residues. J was trimmed by 10 bases and V by 4 bases; bases with no gene match: 10. The CDR3 protein is CASSLRTGWGSPLHF. The DNA for the CDR3 is TGCGCCAGCAGCCTAAGGACAGGGTGGGGATCACCCCTCCACTTT.

The rearrangement uses TRBV19 and TRBJ2-3, with unresolved D. The CDR3 spans 13 residues. Germline values: CDR1 LNHDA, CDR2 SQIVND (reference sequence). V was pared by 5 bases and J by 2 bases, with 8 bases between. The CDR3 DNA reads TGTGCCAGTAGTGTATCAGTCACAGATACGCAGTATTTT. As protein: CASSVSVTDTQYF. The full variable domain, in which reference TRBV19 and TRBJ2-3 provide the parts outside the CDR3, is DGGITQSPKYLFRKEGQNVTLSCEQNLNHDAMYWYRQDPGQGLRLIYYSQIVNDFQKGDIAEGYSVSREKKESFPLTVTSAQKNPTAFYLCASSVSVTDTQYFGPGTRLTVL.

The J gene is TRBJ2-5, the V gene TRBV11-2; 7 bases are a match to TRBD2. This CDR3 region has 15 residues. The V gene end was trimmed by 2 bases and the J gene end by 5 bases; junction bases not matched to a gene: 8. In germline, CDR1 is SGHAT, CDR2 FQNNGV. The CDR3, as DNA: TGTGCCAGCAGCTTAAGTAGGGCGGGGGTTGAGACCCAGTACTTC. This encodes CASSLSRAGVETQYF.

A note on this clone: This specimen includes other DNA sequences encoding the same CDR3. The chain carries TRBV5-1 and TRBJ2-3; a possible D gene is TRBD2 (5 bases). Per the germline V gene, CDR1 is SGHRS and CDR2 is YFSETQ. There are 13 residues in the CDR3. Trimming cost V 5 bases and J 4 bases, with 11 bases left between them. The CDR3, as DNA: TGCGCCAGCAGTTCGGGAAATCCAGATACGCAGTATTTT. It translates to CASSSGNPDTQYF.

The chain uses TRBV19 and TRBJ1-5, with TRBD1 matching 7 bases. CDR1 and CDR2 from the germline V gene are LNHDA and SQIVND (reference sequence). Trimming removed 6 bases from V and 1 base from J; junction bases left unmatched: 9. The CDR3 length is 16 residues. The CDR3 loop reads CASRDRRGPSNQPQHF. The CDR3 nucleotides are TGTGCCAGTAGGGACCGTAGGGGGCCCAGCAATCAGCCCCAGCATTTT. The variable domain in full, completed from reference TRBV19 and TRBJ1-5, reads DGGITQSPKYLFRKEGQNVTLSCEQNLNHDAMYWYRQDPGQGLRLIYYSQIVNDFQKGDIAEGYSVSREKKESFPLTVTSAQKNPTAFYLCASRDRRGPSNQPQHFGDGTRLSIL.

This chain joins TRBV5-5 and TRBJ1-4; 8 nucleotides line up with TRBD1. The V and J ends lost 3 bases and 5 bases, in that order; junction bases with no gene match: 9. The CDR3 is 16 residues long. Germline-derived CDR1 and CDR2 are SGHKS and YYEKEE (reference sequence). The DNA of the CDR3 is TGTGCCAGCAGCTCACCTGGACAGGGCTCCAATGAAAAACTGTTTTTT. The encoded protein is CASSSPGQGSNEKLFF.

The V gene is TRBV12-3 or TRBV12-4, the J gene TRBJ2-3, with D tentatively TRBD2 (6 bases). The CDR3 totals 11 residues. V lost 6 bases and J 11 bases, leaving 12 bases between the germline ends. The CDR3 DNA reads as TGTGCCAGCAGCTACCTCGGGAGGCAGTATTTT. Residues: CASSYLGRQYF.